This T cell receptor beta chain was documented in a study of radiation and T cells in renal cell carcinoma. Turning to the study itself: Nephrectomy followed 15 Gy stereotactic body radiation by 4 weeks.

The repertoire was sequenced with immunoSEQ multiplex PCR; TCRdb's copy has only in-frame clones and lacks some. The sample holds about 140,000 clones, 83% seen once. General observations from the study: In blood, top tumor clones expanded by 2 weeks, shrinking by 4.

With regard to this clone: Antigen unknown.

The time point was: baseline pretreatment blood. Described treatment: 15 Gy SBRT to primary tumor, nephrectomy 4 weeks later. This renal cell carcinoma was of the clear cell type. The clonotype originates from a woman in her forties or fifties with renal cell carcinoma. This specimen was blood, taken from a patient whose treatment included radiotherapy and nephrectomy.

CDR3 in DNA: TGTGCCAGCAGCCCCCAAGACTCCGACGGGCAGTACTTC. It codes for CASSPQDSDGQYF. The chain recombines TRBV9 with TRBJ2-7; D unresolved. The germline gives CDR1 SGDLS, CDR2 YYNGEE. V dropped 4 bases and J dropped 9 bases, with 17 bases sitting between them. The CDR3 has 13 residues.